A selection of T cell receptor beta chains follows, all from one sample in a study of shared clonotypes between healthy human individuals. Measured with immunoSEQ multiplex PCR; TCRdb has only the in-frame clones, and not every one. The data show 1.5 million to 2.5 million clones, with about 95% seen just once and more than 0.9% held by the top ten. Sequences were obtained from naive CD8+ T cells sorted from blood. These receptors were taken from a man younger than 35 in good health. CDR3s include the opening cysteine and the closing phenylalanine or tryptophan. Each record gives: D gene, V gene, J gene, clone size, CDR3 DNA, CDR3 protein. A D gene is named only where the DNA matches it firmly. Expanded clones get a size class; other rows say once, few or many, or leave the size out.

.	TRBV28	TRBJ2-5	.	TGTGCCAGCAGTTTAAGGGGGAGGCAAGAGACCCAGTACTTC	CASSLRGRQETQYF
TRBD2	TRBV4-2	TRBJ2-7	.	TGTGCCAGCAGCCAAGAAGAGGCGGGAGCAACCCCTTCCGAGCAGTACTTC	CASSQEEAGATPSEQYF
TRBD2	TRBV27	TRBJ2-7	.	TGTGCCAGCAGTCTGGGACTAGCGGGAGCGTACGAGCAGTACTTC	CASSLGLAGAYEQYF
TRBD1	TRBV6-5	TRBJ2-7	once	TGTGCCAGCAGAGAAGGGGGCGCAGTGTACGAGCAGTACTTC	CASREGGAVYEQYF
.	TRBV5-6	TRBJ1-5	.	TGTGCCAGCAGCCCCTCCGGGGTCGGCAATCAGCCCCAGCATTTT	CASSPSGVGNQPQHF
.	TRBV6-1	TRBJ1-2	.	TGTGCCAGCAGTGGCAGGGGCTATGGCTACACCTTC	CASSGRGYGYTF
.	TRBV4-3	TRBJ2-7	.	TGCGCCAGCAGCCCCGAACTTGGACCTTATTACGAGCAGTACTTC	CASSPELGPYYEQYF
TRBD2	TRBV5-4	TRBJ2-1	.	TGTGCCAGCAGCATTGCGGGGGGCACGGGGGGTGAGCAGTTCTTC	CASSIAGGTGGEQFF
.	TRBV27	TRBJ2-2	.	TGTGCCAGCAGTTTACGAGCAGGGGCATACATCGGGGAGCTGTTTTTT	CASSLRAGAYIGELFF
TRBD2	TRBV6-6	TRBJ2-7	.	TGTGCCAGCAGGCCGGGGGGGAGCTCCTACGAGCAGTACTTC	CASRPGGSSYEQYF
.	TRBV7-3	TRBJ2-3	.	TGTGCCAGCAGCCCCCCCAGCACAGATACGCAGTATTTT	CASSPPSTDTQYF
TRBD1	TRBV18	TRBJ1-2	.	TGTGCCAGCTCACCACCGAAGGGACAGGTACAGAACGGCTACACCTTC	CASSPPKGQVQNGYTF
.	TRBV5-6	TRBJ1-4	.	TGTGCCAGCAGCTTGATTCAGGGCCCGGGAGAAAAACTGTTTTTT	CASSLIQGPGEKLFF
.	TRBV11-2	TRBJ1-1	.	TGTGCCAGCAGCCTGGCGCAGGGAGGGACTGAAGCTTTCTTT	CASSLAQGGTEAFF
.	TRBV13	TRBJ1-4	.	TGTGCCAGCAGCTTGGAGGGTTCTAATGAAAAACTGTTTTTT	CASSLEGSNEKLFF
.	TRBV7-2	TRBJ2-1	.	TGTGCCAGCAGCCCCATTCCAGGGGGACTCTACAATGAGCAGTTCTTC	CASSPIPGGLYNEQFF
.	TRBV6-5	TRBJ2-2	.	TGTGCCAGCAGTTACGAAGTGACCGGGGAGCTGTTTTTT	CASSYEVTGELFF
.	TRBV5-6	TRBJ2-7	.	TGTGCCAGCAGCTTAGGAGGCATGGCCTTAGACTACGAGCAGTACTTC	CASSLGGMALDYEQYF
TRBD2	TRBV4-3	TRBJ2-7	.	TGCGCCAGCAGCCGCCTACTAGCGGGAGGTTCCGAGCAGTACTTC	CASSRLLAGGSEQYF
.	TRBV7-9	TRBJ1-1	.	TGTGCCAGCAGCTCCTTCACAGGACTGAACACTGAAGCTTTCTTT	CASSSFTGLNTEAFF
.	TRBV4-2	TRBJ2-7	.	TGTGCCAGCAGCCAAGATTGGTCCGGGGCCTACGAGCAGTACTTC	CASSQDWSGAYEQYF
TRBD1	TRBV5-1	TRBJ2-3	once	TGCGCCAGGAGAGACAGGGGAAGATGGACAGATACGCAGTATTTT	CARRDRGRWTDTQYF